The sample holds many counts of the clone carrying this T cell receptor (beta chain). Its cognate antigen is unknown. These data originate in a study of response to subunit inactivated influenza vaccine. Whole-study findings and limits: There was a suggestion from the authors that each seasonal influenza vaccination recruits few new T cells.

A single record per CDR3 protein comes from TCRdb applying MiXCR to the RT-PCR reads. The sample includes 490,000 or so distinct CDR3 sequences, 7.6% seen only once; the top ten take 10% to 15%. The ends were cut back, 0 bases at V and 5 bases at J, with 14 bases in the middle. This CDR3 is 16 amino acids long. Looked up from germline, CDR1 is LNHNV and CDR2 is YYDKDF (reference sequence). The sequences come from PBMCs from blood, collected roughly 24 months after vaccination. The receptor's source is a man between 50 and 75 years old who received an inactivated influenza vaccine. The rearrangement joins TRBV15 to TRBJ1-5; unclear D gene. CDR3 amino acids: CATSRDTDLPHQPQHF. CDR3 DNA: TGTGCCACCAGCAGAGATACCGATTTGCCCCATCAGCCCCAGCATTTT.